This record looks at one TCR beta chain sequence and its context. Its antigen is undetermined. With UMI labels, 5' RACE was used to prepare the TRB cDNA libraries. TCRdb re-analyzed the 5' RACE reads; it lists each CDR3 protein once, without DNA. Its table lists about 98,000 distinct CDR3 sequences. CDR3 size: 14 residues. The germline V gene encodes CDR1 MNHEY and CDR2 SVGEGT. This entry comes from a study of CXCR3-negative and CXCR3-positive naive CD8 T cells. Broader study findings: More hydrophobic TRB CDR3s were found in CXCR3-positive naive cells than in CXCR3-negative naive cells.

The genes are TRBV6-2 or TRBV6-3 and TRBJ2-2; the TRBD2 assignment by TCRdb is unverifiable without DNA. Sequencing used naive CXCR3+ CD8+ T cells from blood. Sample subset: CD45RO-CCR7+CD27+CD95- naive CD8+ T cells expressing CXCR3 (TNR3+). The sequence came from a human donor in good health. Some clones in this sample may be carry-over from other donors' samples. The CDR3 here is CASSLLGLAGELFF.